The 25 T cell receptor beta chains presented below share a single source sample, sequenced in a study of response to subunit inactivated influenza vaccine. One entry per CDR3 protein, called by TCRdb with MiXCR from the RT-PCR reads. The repertoire consists of more than 550,000 distinct CDR3 sequences, with around 10% occurring once and the leading ten covering approximately 11%. This sample also belongs to another study, concerning T cells expressing NK-cell markers. Per that paper: TCR beta cDNA was made by 5'RACE template switching with UMIs.

The source was PBMCs from blood, collected on the day of vaccination. The source is a man in his fifties or sixties who received an inactivated influenza vaccine.

There are many counts of this clonotype. The chain uses TRBV12-3 or TRBV12-4 and TRBJ2-5; 8 nucleotides align to TRBD1. J gave up 3 bases and V 3 bases, and 9 bases lay outside the gene matches. The CDR3 is 16 residues long. The CDR3 nucleotides read TGTGCCAGCAGTTTTGAGATAGGACAGGGAAAAGAGACCCAGTACTTC. Protein product: CASSFEIGQGKETQYF.

This chain joins TRBV10-3 and TRBJ2-7; 14 bases are shared with TRBD2. V lost 3 bases and J lost 6; bases outside the gene matches: 7. In germline, CDR1 is ENHRY, CDR2 SYGVKD. The CDR3 extends over 16 amino acids. DNA of the CDR3: TGTGCCATCAGTGAAGGGACTAGCGGGAGAATGAGCGAGCAGTACTTC. Residues: CAISEGTSGRMSEQYF.

There are a few counts of this clonotype. The chain uses TRBV5-1 and TRBJ2-3; TRBD1 or TRBD2 may be the D gene (7 bases each). CDR1 and CDR2 from the germline V gene are SGHRS and YFSETQ. Trimming stripped 4 bases from V and 6 bases from J, with 18 bases between. This CDR3 has 15 amino acids. The CDR3 loop reads CASSVQGRGKDTQYF. The DNA of the CDR3 is TGCGCCAGCAGCGTACAGGGGCGGGGGAAGGATACGCAGTATTTT.

This clonotype has just a few counts. The chain links TRBV6-2 or TRBV6-3 to TRBJ2-7; D remains unclear. Germline lookup yields CDR1 MNHEY and CDR2 SVGEGT. Trimming stripped 4 bases from V and 6 bases from J, with 7 bases between. The CDR3 has 11 amino acids. The CDR3: CASSSPLEQYF. The CDR3 coding sequence is TGTGCCAGCAGTTCCCCCCTCGAGCAGTACTTC.

The chain carries TRBV28 and TRBJ2-1; perhaps TRBD1 as D (5 bases). The germline V gene has CDR1 MDHEN and CDR2 SYDVKM. This CDR3 is built from 12 residues. Trimming pared 10 bases from V and 8 bases from J, leaving 15 bases between. CDR3 protein: CATVDNTYEQFF. The CDR3 nucleotides are TGTGCCACCGTGGACAATACATATGAGCAGTTCTTC.

This clonotype showed up many times. This rearrangement joins TRBV12-3 or TRBV12-4 to TRBJ2-2; D might be TRBD1 or TRBD2, each matching 5 bases. The V and J ends lost 1 base and 5 bases respectively, with 17 bases between them. The CDR3 is 17 amino acids. CDR3 nucleotide sequence: TGTGCCAGCAGTTTAGGGCCCCGAGGGGCGCTAACCGGGGAGCTGTTTTTT. Its translation is CASSLGPRGALTGELFF.

This clonotype was seen more than once but under ten times. V usage is TRBV5-5 and J usage is TRBJ2-2; D possibly corresponds to TRBD2 (6 bases). Trimming left V 0 bases short and J 6 bases short, with 12 bases between. In germline, CDR1 is SGHKS, CDR2 YYEKEE (reference sequence). This CDR3 is built from 15 residues. In DNA form, the CDR3 reads TGTGCCAGCAGCTTGGGGGGGGTGGACTCCGGGGAGCTGTTTTTT. It codes for CASSLGGVDSGELFF.

This clonotype occurred a few times. A read error may produce the germline difference seen at one junction end. The CDR3 coding sequence is TGCAGTGCTGGAGATAAGTCGGCGGGAGCTGAGCAGTTCTTC. This codes for CSAGDKSAGAEQFF. The V and J genes are TRBV20-1 and TRBJ2-1; 7 bases fit TRBD2. Germline CDR1 DFQATT, CDR2 SNEGSKA (reference sequence). The CDR3 length is 14 residues.

The V and J genes are TRBV5-5 and TRBJ1-2; the match to TRBD1 covers 7 bases. The junction had 6 bases not matched to a gene; V was cut back by 4 bases and J by 3 bases. Germline V gene data show CDR1 as SGHKS and CDR2 as YYEKEE (reference sequence). CDR3 length equals 14 residues. The CDR3 is CASSPGTDYYGYTF. Written as DNA, the CDR3 is TGTGCCAGCAGCCCTGGGACAGATTACTATGGCTACACCTTC.

The J gene is TRBJ2-3, the V gene TRBV29-1, with D tentatively TRBD1 (5 bases). Trimming removed 8 bases at V and 2 bases at J, with 14 bases between. The CDR3 covers 13 residues. Germline V gene sequence: CDR1 SQVTM, CDR2 ANQGSEA. This CDR3 reads CSTDSRDTDTQYF. CDR3 sequence (DNA): TGCAGCACAGACAGCAGAGACACAGATACGCAGTATTTT.

This clonotype was counted a few times. The chain carries TRBV18 and TRBJ2-1, with D perhaps matching TRBD1 (6 bases). The CDR3 runs 16 residues. V lost 3 bases and J lost 0, with 12 bases in between. Germline CDR1 is KGHSH and CDR2 is LQKENI. The CDR3: CASSPRGQSSYNEQFF. Written as DNA, the CDR3 is TGTGCCAGCTCACCCCGTGGACAGAGCTCCTACAATGAGCAGTTCTTC.

In this sample, this clonotype turned up a few times. V usage is TRBV5-4 and J usage is TRBJ2-7; a possible D gene is TRBD2 (7 bases). The germline V and J ends were trimmed by 0 bases and 3 bases, with 16 bases remaining between them. The germline V gene has CDR1 SGHNT and CDR2 YYREEE (reference sequence). CDR3 length: 16 amino acids. The CDR3 DNA sequence: TGTGCCAGCAGCTTGGCCCGCAGGGGACTACACTACGAGCAGTACTTC. The encoded protein is CASSLARRGLHYEQYF.

This clonotype was detected a few times. The chain couples TRBV27 to TRBJ2-3; D ambiguous. The germline CDR1 and CDR2 sequences are MNHEY and SMNVEV (reference sequence). Trimming removed 5 bases at V and 6 bases at J, with 6 bases between. The CDR3 is made up of 11 amino acids. The CDR3 coding sequence is TGTGCCAGCAGTACCGGGGATACGCAGTATTTT. This encodes CASSTGDTQYF.

The chain joins TRBV7-8 to TRBJ2-1; 8 bases fit TRBD1. V was clipped by 3 bases and J by 6 bases; unmatched bases: 4. This CDR3 region has 14 residues. Germline assignment: CDR1 SGHVS and CDR2 FQNEAQ. CDR3 in amino acids: CASSLDRAINEQFF. The CDR3 DNA follows: TGTGCCAGCAGCTTGGACAGGGCTATCAATGAGCAGTTCTTC.

This chain links TRBV11-3 with TRBJ2-3, with TRBD2 matching over 14 bases. J lost 8 bases, V lost 5 bases, and 9 bases had no gene match. The CDR3 covers 16 residues. The germline V gene encodes CDR1 SGHNT and CDR2 YENEEA. CDR3 residues: CASSARLAGGALTQYF. The CDR3 DNA reads as TGTGCCAGCAGCGCACGACTAGCGGGAGGGGCTCTTACGCAGTATTTT. The full variable domain, rest sourced from reference TRBV11-3 and TRBJ2-3, is EAGVVQSPRYKIIEKKQPVAFWCNPISGHNTLYWYLQNLGQGPELLIRYENEEAVDDSQLPKDRFSAERLKGVDSTLKIQPAELGDSAVYLCASSARLAGGALTQYFGPGTRLTVL.

This chain connects TRBV4-3 to TRBJ2-3, with D unclear. This CDR3 has 16 residues. V was shortened by 0 bases and J by 6 bases, with 16 bases between the two germline ends. The V gene's germline CDR1 is LGHNA and CDR2 YSLEER. This chain's CDR3 is CASSQDLSGRRDTQYF. CDR3 bases: TGCGCCAGCAGCCAAGATCTCTCGGGCAGACGGGATACGCAGTATTTT.

The table lists this clonotype with a few counts. In DNA form, the CDR3 reads TGCAGTGCTGGGGCCAAAACGTCCTACAATGAGCAGTTCTTC. This encodes CSAGAKTSYNEQFF. This chain joins TRBV20-1 and TRBJ2-1; a possible D gene is TRBD1 (5 bases). The CDR3 has 14 residues. Per germline, CDR1 DFQATT and CDR2 SNEGSKA (reference sequence). The germline V and J ends were trimmed by 5 bases and 1 base, with 12 bases remaining between them.

The rearrangement joins TRBV12-3 or TRBV12-4 to TRBJ2-7, with D perhaps matching TRBD2 (5 bases). The germline V and J ends were trimmed by 3 bases and 0 bases, with 9 bases remaining between them. The CDR3 length is 14 residues. DNA of the CDR3: TGTGCCAGCAGTTTCACGGGAAGCTCCTACGAGCAGTACTTC. Translating gives CASSFTGSSYEQYF.

This clonotype was seen more than once but under ten times. The chain employs TRBV18 and TRBJ2-7; D gene ambiguous. V lost 1 base to trimming and J lost 1 base, with 8 bases between them. Germline CDR1 and CDR2: KGHSH and LQKENI. The CDR3 has 14 amino acids. The DNA of the CDR3 is TGTGCCAGCTCACCACGCGTGGATTCCTACGAGCAGTACTTC. This translates into CASSPRVDSYEQYF. The variable domain in full, with the rest retrieved from reference TRBV18 and TRBJ2-7, is NAGVMQNPRHLVRRRGQEARLRCSPMKGHSHVYWYRQLPEEGLKFMVYLQKENIIDESGMPKERFSAEFPKEGPSILRIQQVVRGDSAAYFCASSPRVDSYEQYFGPGTRLTVT.

This clonotype was detected a few times. CDR3 DNA sequence: TGTGCCAGCAGTGACTACGGGGCCGTGGGCACTGAAGCTTTCTTT. It specifies CASSDYGAVGTEAFF. The rearrangement uses TRBV28 and TRBJ1-1, with D maybe TRBD1 (5 bases). This CDR3 comprises 15 residues. The ends were cut back, 5 bases at V and 4 bases at J, with 17 bases in the middle. Germline CDR1 is MDHEN and CDR2 is SYDVKM.

This clonotype was seen a few times. This chain uses TRBV20-1 with TRBJ2-1; 10 nucleotides agree with TRBD1. CDR1 and CDR2 from the germline V gene are DFQATT and SNEGSKA (reference sequence). CDR3 length: 15 residues. With 0 bases clipped from V and 8 bases from J, the junction kept 7 bases outside the gene matches. The CDR3 sequence is CSARDVRDRGDEQFF. In nucleotides, the CDR3 is TGCAGTGCTAGAGATGTCAGGGACAGGGGTGATGAGCAGTTCTTC.

This clonotype was detected a few times. The rearrangement links TRBV28 to TRBJ2-7; D gene unclear. CDR1 is MDHEN and CDR2 is SYDVKM in the germline V gene. The V end was cut by 2 bases, the J end by 4 bases, with 9 bases between. This CDR3 has 13 amino acids. CDR3 nucleotides: TGTGCCAGCAGTTTACTGGGCCCATACGAGCAGTACTTC. Its translation: CASSLLGPYEQYF. Using reference TRBV28 and TRBJ2-7 for the parts outside the CDR3, the full variable domain is DVKVTQSSRYLVKRTGEKVFLECVQDMDHENMFWYRQDPGLGLRLIYFSYDVKMKEKGDIPEGYSVSREKKERFSLILESASTNQTSMYLCASSLLGPYEQYFGPGTRLTVT.

This clonotype occurred many times. The chain recombines TRBV4-3 with TRBJ2-1, with D maybe TRBD1 (6 bases). Trimming removed 0 bases at V and 3 bases at J, with 9 bases between. CDR1 and CDR2 from the germline V gene are LGHNA and YSLEER. The CDR3 consists of 15 residues. The CDR3 reads CASSQEVGGYNEQFF. The CDR3 DNA reads as TGCGCCAGCAGCCAAGAAGTAGGGGGCTACAATGAGCAGTTCTTC.

This clonotype occurred a few times. The chain employs TRBV27 and TRBJ1-4; 8 positions match TRBD1. The CDR3 is made up of 15 amino acids. The trim removed 6 bases at V and 7 bases at J, leaving 10 bases unmatched. Germline assignment: CDR1 MNHEY and CDR2 SMNVEV (reference sequence). The CDR3 region has the DNA TGTGCCAGCAGGGACCAGGGGGCGCCGGGTGAAAAACTGTTTTTT. Amino acids: CASRDQGAPGEKLFF.

The CDR3 bases are TGTGCCAGCTCACTCCTGACTAGCGGGCTGTACGAGCAGTACTTC. Amino acids: CASSLLTSGLYEQYF. The rearrangement links TRBV18 to TRBJ2-7; TRBD2 agrees at 10 bases. V shed 4 bases and J 4 bases; nucleotides not matched to a gene: 7. The length of the CDR3 is 15 residues. From germline, CDR1 is KGHSH and CDR2 LQKENI.